This entry describes one T cell receptor beta chain. Its matching antigen is unknown. This sample is drawn from a study of blood T cells in healthy people across ages. General observations from the study: A greater number of naive CD4+ cells and higher diversity distinguished long-lived donors from aged donors. Because sorting was not performed, PBMCs prevented conclusive naive versus antigen-experienced comparison.

With a J-beta primer mix and a sample-barcoded 5' primer, a second PCR ran 7 to 11 cycles. TCRdb reprocessed the 5' RACE reads with MiXCR, giving one entry per CDR3 protein. The top ten clones hold roughly 24% of a sample with roughly 1.9 million distinct CDR3 sequences, about two fifths of them seen once. The CDR3 is made up of 16 amino acids. Germline V gene data show CDR1 as SGDLS and CDR2 as YYNGEE. The ends were cut back, 3 bases at V and 2 bases at J, with 17 bases in the middle. This TCR was recovered from a human donor in good health. V and J are TRBV9 and TRBJ1-2, with no clear D. Sequenced sample: blood. CDR3 coding DNA: TGTGCCAGCAGCGGACGCCCGGTTGGGGTCAACTATGGCTACACCTTC. Its translation: CASSGRPVGVNYGYTF.